This section outlines one T cell receptor (beta chain) sequence together with its context. Its antigen remains unidentified. Clones were read by immunoSEQ multiplex PCR, and TCRdb kept only the in-frame ones, dropping some. The sample consists of tens of thousands of clones, 79% of them appearing once. This sample was taken from a study of T cells in narcolepsy. Study-wide results and limits: In some patient and control memory CD4+ samples, autoreactive clones were absent.

With 3 bases clipped from V and 6 bases from J, the junction kept 9 bases outside the gene matches. The CDR3 runs to 16 residues. Germline CDR1 and CDR2: SGHRS and YFSETQ. This clonotype originated in a human donor in good health. The V gene is TRBV5-1, the J gene TRBJ2-2; 9 bases match TRBD1. The sequenced sample consisted of memory (CD45RA-) CD4+ T cells from blood. CDR3 sequence: CASSWDRTGVAGELFF. The DNA of the CDR3 is TGCGCCAGCAGCTGGGATCGGACAGGGGTGGCCGGGGAGCTGTTTTTT.